Listed below are T cell receptor beta chains from one sample, sequenced in a study of T-cell reconstitution after alpha-beta-depleted transplantation in children. MiXCR, run by TCRdb on the PCR reads, gives a single entry per CDR3 protein. The sample has fewer than 150,000 distinct CDR3 sequences; approximately 8.7% are singletons. The material sequenced was PBMCs, mostly from graft donor cells, taken 180 days after TCRalphabeta/CD19-depleted stem cell transplant. The receptors stem from a girl under three years old who had a stem cell transplant for combined immunodeficiency, so the T cells may come from the graft donor. Each CDR3 is given with its conserved first and last residue. The D gene is left open where the match is weak. Only part of the rows carry a size: once, few, many, or a class if the clone is expanded.

clone size: few; V gene: TRBV27; J gene: TRBJ2-7; D gene: TRBD1; CDR3 protein: CASSHRGYEQYF; CDR3 DNA: TGTGCCAGCAGCCACAGGGGTTACGAGCAGTACTTC
clone size: few; V gene: TRBV12-3/TRBV12-4; J gene: TRBJ2-2; D gene: -; CDR3 protein: CASSGLRSNTGELFF; CDR3 DNA: TGTGCCAGCAGCGGTCTGCGGAGTAACACCGGGGAGCTGTTTTTT
clone size: many; V gene: TRBV5-8; J gene: TRBJ2-7; D gene: -; CDR3 protein: CASSTRTAYEQYF; CDR3 DNA: TGTGCCAGCAGCACACGGACAGCCTACGAGCAGTACTTC
clone size: few; V gene: TRBV7-2; J gene: TRBJ1-2; D gene: -; CDR3 protein: CASRPTGSPISYTF; CDR3 DNA: TGTGCCAGCAGACCAACAGGGTCCCCTATAAGCTACACCTTC
clone size: -; V gene: TRBV20-1; J gene: TRBJ2-7; D gene: -; CDR3 protein: CSARAVHEQYF; CDR3 DNA: TGCAGTGCTAGAGCCGTTCACGAGCAGTACTTC
clone size: -; V gene: TRBV20-1; J gene: TRBJ2-7; D gene: -; CDR3 protein: CSARRDFHYEQYF; CDR3 DNA: TGCAGTGCTCGCCGGGACTTCCACTACGAGCAGTACTTC
clone size: many; V gene: TRBV5-4; J gene: TRBJ1-2; D gene: TRBD1; CDR3 protein: CASSIPGQGAEGYTF; CDR3 DNA: TGTGCCAGCAGCATTCCGGGACAGGGGGCGGAGGGCTACACCTTC
clone size: few; V gene: TRBV7-3; J gene: TRBJ2-1; D gene: TRBD2; CDR3 protein: CASSASGISYNEQFF; CDR3 DNA: TGTGCCAGCAGCGCTAGCGGGATCTCCTACAATGAGCAGTTCTTC
clone size: -; V gene: TRBV29-1; J gene: TRBJ1-1; D gene: TRBD1; CDR3 protein: CSVADYRGGITEAFF; CDR3 DNA: TGCAGCGTTGCCGATTACAGGGGTGGGATAACTGAAGCTTTCTTT
clone size: -; V gene: TRBV12-3/TRBV12-4; J gene: TRBJ2-2; D gene: -; CDR3 protein: CASRGPQGTGELFF; CDR3 DNA: TGTGCCAGCAGGGGCCCGCAGGGGACCGGGGAGCTGTTTTTT
clone size: -; V gene: TRBV7-2; J gene: TRBJ1-6; D gene: -; CDR3 protein: CASSSARRSYNSPLHF; CDR3 DNA: TGTGCCAGCAGCTCGGCCCGAAGGTCCTATAATTCACCCCTCCACTTT
clone size: few; V gene: TRBV12-3/TRBV12-4; J gene: TRBJ2-6; D gene: -; CDR3 protein: CASSLIPRANVLTF; CDR3 DNA: TGTGCCAGCAGTTTAATTCCCCGGGCCAACGTCCTGACTTTC
clone size: -; V gene: TRBV12-3/TRBV12-4; J gene: TRBJ2-7; D gene: -; CDR3 protein: CASSLVREQYF; CDR3 DNA: TGTGCCAGCAGTTTAGTACGCGAGCAGTACTTC
clone size: few; V gene: TRBV29-1; J gene: TRBJ2-1; D gene: TRBD2; CDR3 protein: CSVERENDHNEQFF; CDR3 DNA: TGCAGCGTTGAGCGGGAGAACGATCACAATGAGCAGTTCTTC
clone size: -; V gene: TRBV7-2; J gene: TRBJ1-5; D gene: -; CDR3 protein: CASSLVYSNQPQHF; CDR3 DNA: TGTGCCAGCAGCTTAGTGTATAGCAATCAGCCCCAGCATTTT
clone size: -; V gene: TRBV27; J gene: TRBJ2-1; D gene: TRBD2; CDR3 protein: CASSLLRGGDEQFF; CDR3 DNA: TGTGCCAGCAGTTTATTGCGGGGGGGTGATGAGCAGTTCTTC
clone size: -; V gene: TRBV11-2; J gene: TRBJ1-5; D gene: -; CDR3 protein: CASSLYGQRLYSNQPQHF; CDR3 DNA: TGTGCCAGCAGCTTATATGGACAGAGGTTATATAGCAATCAGCCCCAGCATTTT
clone size: few; V gene: TRBV20-1; J gene: TRBJ2-6; D gene: TRBD1; CDR3 protein: CSARVLTGAHSGANVLTF; CDR3 DNA: TGCAGTGCTAGAGTCCTGACAGGGGCCCACTCTGGGGCCAACGTCCTGACTTTC
clone size: few; V gene: TRBV20-1; J gene: TRBJ2-7; D gene: -; CDR3 protein: CSATMGLFYEQYF; CDR3 DNA: TGCAGTGCAACCATGGGGCTCTTCTACGAGCAGTACTTC
clone size: few; V gene: TRBV29-1; J gene: TRBJ2-5; D gene: -; CDR3 protein: CSVGAGSKETQYF; CDR3 DNA: TGCAGCGTTGGGGCAGGGAGTAAAGAGACCCAGTACTTC
clone size: few; V gene: TRBV29-1; J gene: TRBJ1-4; D gene: TRBD1; CDR3 protein: CSVETGTGFEKLFF; CDR3 DNA: TGCAGCGTTGAAACGGGGACAGGATTTGAAAAACTGTTTTTT
clone size: -; V gene: TRBV29-1; J gene: TRBJ2-3; D gene: TRBD1; CDR3 protein: CSVEDYVQGSTDTQYF; CDR3 DNA: TGCAGCGTTGAAGATTATGTACAGGGGAGCACAGATACGCAGTATTTT